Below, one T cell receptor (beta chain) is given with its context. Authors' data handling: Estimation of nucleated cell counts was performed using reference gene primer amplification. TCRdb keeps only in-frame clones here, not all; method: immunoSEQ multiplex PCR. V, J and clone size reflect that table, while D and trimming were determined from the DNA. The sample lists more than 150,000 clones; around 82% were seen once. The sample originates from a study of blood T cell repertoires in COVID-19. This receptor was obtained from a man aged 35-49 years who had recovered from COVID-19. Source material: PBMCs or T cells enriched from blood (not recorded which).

The CDR3 DNA reads as TGTGCCAGCAGCTTAATCCCAGGACAAGAGACCCAGTACTTC. This codes for CASSLIPGQETQYF. V is TRBV7-8 and J is TRBJ2-5; D gene ambiguous. The V end was cut by 2 bases, the J end by 2 bases, with 9 bases between. The CDR3 covers 14 residues. The germline V gene encodes CDR1 SGHVS and CDR2 FQNEAQ.